Given below is one T cell receptor beta chain in context. The antigen remains unidentified. This record comes from a study of cytomegalovirus exposure and HLA in healthy donors. Broader study findings: TCR beta chains associated with HLA were, in a later analysis, more clonally expanded than equally common others.

The CDR3 totals 14 residues. The PCR ran on 60 Vbeta and 13 Jbeta primers. This table comes from immunoSEQ multiplex PCR, and its TCRdb copy is limited to in-frame clones, with some not included. The sample records 90,000 to 100,000 clones, about two thirds being singletons. The chain joins TRBV21-1 to TRBJ1-5; the table's D call TRBD1 went unverified against the DNA. TRBV21-1 is a pseudogene locus. Sequencing used PBMCs. This receptor was identified in a boy aged 5-17 years in good health and CMV-seropositive. This chain's CDR3 is CASRRQGFNQPQHF. CDR3 coding DNA: TGTGCCAGCAGAAGACAGGGATTCAATCAGCCCCAGCATTTT.